The rows below give T cell receptor beta chains drawn from one sample of a study of radiotherapy plus CTLA-4 blockade in lung cancer. Using immunoSEQ multiplex PCR, the repertoire was profiled, and TCRdb retains in-frame clones only, with some absent. The repertoire includes about 46,000 clones, roughly 77% of them detected once, and about 2.5% sits in the top ten. Here the sequenced sample was peripheral blood, taken from a patient treated with radiotherapy plus ipilimumab. These receptor sequences come from a human donor with non-small cell lung cancer whose response to radiotherapy plus ipilimumab could not be evaluated. CDR3s include the opening cysteine and the closing phenylalanine or tryptophan. A D gene is named only where the DNA matches it firmly. A row's size may be missing; if present it is once, few, many or a size class.

v_gene,d_gene,abundance,j_gene,CDR3aa,CDR3nt
TRBV6-1,NA,NA,TRBJ2-5,CASAGGETQYF,TGTGCCAGCGCAGGGGGGGAGACCCAGTACTTC
TRBV7-3,NA,NA,TRBJ1-6,CASSLTGTGRGKSPLHF,TGTGCCAGCAGCTTAACGGGCACGGGCAGGGGAAAGTCACCCCTCCACTTT
TRBV23-1,TRBD1,NA,TRBJ2-7,CASTPGQLGDEQYF,TGCGCCAGCACCCCGGGACAGTTAGGCGACGAGCAGTACTTC
TRBV29-1,NA,NA,TRBJ1-4,CSVSPGVASNEKLFF,TGCAGCGTTTCTCCAGGGGTGGCCTCTAATGAAAAACTGTTTTTT
TRBV5-1,TRBD1,NA,TRBJ2-5,CATRDRWNDQETQYF,TGCGCCACCCGGGACAGGTGGAACGACCAAGAGACCCAGTACTTC
TRBV19,TRBD1,few,TRBJ2-1,CASTPGTGTYNEQFF,TGTGCCAGTACTCCCGGGACAGGCACCTACAATGAGCAGTTCTTC
TRBV6-6,NA,few,TRBJ1-2,CASSPLGDYGYTF,TGTGCCAGCAGCCCTCTAGGGGACTATGGCTACACCTTC
TRBV4-3,NA,few,TRBJ2-7,CASSQESGRGDVYEQYF,TGCGCCAGCAGCCAAGAAAGTGGGCGGGGCGATGTCTACGAGCAGTACTTC
TRBV28,TRBD1,NA,TRBJ2-1,CASRSRDRGARSSYNEQFF,TGTGCCAGCAGATCCCGGGACAGGGGGGCCCGAAGCTCCTACAATGAGCAGTTCTTC
TRBV7-2,TRBD1,NA,TRBJ1-5,CASSLSFQGGIGNQPQHF,TGTGCCAGCAGCTTATCATTTCAGGGGGGCATCGGCAATCAGCCCCAGCATTTT
TRBV4-3,TRBD1,few,TRBJ2-7,CASSRDRDTFYEQYF,TGCGCCAGCAGCCGCGACAGGGACACATTCTACGAGCAGTACTTC
TRBV7-9,TRBD1,NA,TRBJ1-1,CASSPGTGLNTEAFF,TGTGCCAGCAGCCCCGGGACAGGCTTGAACACTGAAGCTTTCTTT
TRBV7-6,TRBD2,NA,TRBJ2-5,CASSRLAGGPETQYF,TGTGCCAGCAGTCGTCTAGCGGGAGGGCCTGAGACCCAGTACTTC
TRBV5-1,TRBD2,NA,TRBJ2-2,CASSLVAGAITGELFF,TGCGCCAGCAGCTTGGTAGCGGGTGCAATCACCGGGGAGCTGTTTTTT
TRBV28,TRBD1,NA,TRBJ1-2,CASKRQGRTGYTF,TGTGCCAGCAAACGACAGGGGCGGACAGGCTACACCTTC
TRBV5-6,TRBD1,NA,TRBJ2-7,CASSLETGSGSEQYF,TGTGCCAGCAGCTTGGAGACAGGGTCAGGATCCGAGCAGTACTTC
TRBV5-1,TRBD1,NA,TRBJ1-2,CASSWDSYGYTF,TGCGCCAGCAGCTGGGACAGCTATGGCTACACCTTC
TRBV4-3,TRBD1,NA,TRBJ1-6,CASSQVPGQGGSPLHF,TGCGCCAGCAGCCAAGTTCCGGGACAGGGAGGCTCACCCCTCCACTTT
TRBV5-1,TRBD2,once,TRBJ2-3,CASSRGEPLTDTQYF,TGCGCCAGCAGCCGGGGGGAACCACTAACAGATACGCAGTATTTT
TRBV28,TRBD1,NA,TRBJ1-6,CASSLGDRGYNSPLHF,TGTGCCAGCAGTTTAGGGGACAGGGGGTATAATTCACCCCTCCACTTT
TRBV4-1,TRBD1,NA,TRBJ2-5,CASSQVGQGSSWETQYF,TGCGCCAGCAGCCAAGTGGGACAGGGCTCCAGCTGGGAGACCCAGTACTTC
TRBV9,TRBD2,few,TRBJ2-3,CASSARNPSGGTDTQYF,TGTGCCAGCAGCGCCAGAAACCCTAGCGGGGGCACAGATACGCAGTATTTT
TRBV6-1,NA,NA,TRBJ2-2,CASSETRTGELFF,TGTGCCAGCAGCGAGACAAGAACCGGGGAGCTGTTTTTT